The rows below give T cell receptor beta chains drawn from one sample of a study of blood T cell repertoires in COVID-19. Repertoires were generated with immunoSEQ multiplex PCR, while TCRdb's copy carries only in-frame clones and drops some. The sample holds hundreds of thousands of clones; more than 75% are singletons and the top ten take 2.3%. The material sequenced was peripheral blood. The source of these receptors is a woman aged 55-70 years with COVID-19, enrolled during active disease. Each CDR3 is given with its conserved first and last residue. The D gene is left open where the match is weak. Part of the rows lack a size; the others show once, few, many or a class for expanded clones.

D | size | J | V | CDR3 | DNA
TRBD2 | NA | TRBJ2-3 | TRBV11-3 | CASSYGLARTDTQYF | TGTGCCAGCAGTTACGGACTAGCGCGCACAGATACGCAGTATTTT
NA | few | TRBJ1-1 | TRBV7-3 | CASSLAGMNTEAFF | TGTGCCAGCAGCTTAGCCGGGATGAACACTGAAGCTTTCTTT
NA | NA | TRBJ2-7 | TRBV19 | CASSLNAGATYEQYF | TGTGCCAGTAGTTTAAATGCGGGGGCTACCTACGAGCAGTACTTC
NA | NA | TRBJ2-1 | TRBV9 | CASSVNSDPYNEQFF | TGTGCCAGCAGCGTAAACAGTGACCCCTACAATGAGCAGTTCTTC
TRBD1 | NA | TRBJ1-1 | TRBV25-1 | CASSMTGGFTEAFF | TGTGCCAGCAGCATGACAGGGGGCTTCACTGAAGCTTTCTTT
NA | NA | TRBJ2-2 | TRBV5-1 | CASTPRDGNTGELFF | TGCGCCAGCACTCCCAGGGATGGGAACACCGGGGAGCTGTTTTTT
TRBD1 | NA | TRBJ1-2 | TRBV27 | CASSGTGTGVSGYTF | TGTGCCAGCAGTGGTACCGGGACAGGGGTCAGTGGCTACACCTTC
NA | NA | TRBJ1-3 | TRBV18 | CASSPNYAGLSGNTIYF | TGTGCCAGCTCACCAAACTATGCAGGGCTCTCTGGAAACACCATATATTTT
NA | NA | TRBJ1-2 | TRBV6-5 | CASSYTGLRGARGYTF | TGTGCCAGCAGTTACACAGGTCTTCGGGGGGCGCGTGGCTACACCTTC
NA | NA | TRBJ1-4 | TRBV6-5 | CASRPGGSDEKLFF | TGTGCCAGCAGGCCGGGGGGTTCGGATGAAAAACTGTTTTTT
TRBD1 | NA | TRBJ2-3 | TRBV5-1 | CASSLARTGSVTDTQYF | TGCGCCAGCAGCTTGGCCAGGACAGGGAGTGTCACAGATACGCAGTATTTT
TRBD2 | NA | TRBJ2-7 | TRBV27 | CASSVHGVAGLYEQYF | TGTGCCAGCAGTGTCCACGGGGTAGCGGGGTTATACGAGCAGTACTTC
TRBD1 | NA | TRBJ1-3 | TRBV11-2 | CASSLQGAGNTIYF | TGTGCCAGCAGCTTGCAGGGGGCTGGAAACACCATATATTTT
TRBD2 | NA | TRBJ2-2 | TRBV30 | CAWSGLAGGSGELFF | TGTGCCTGGAGTGGACTAGCGGGGGGGTCCGGGGAGCTGTTTTTT
NA | NA | TRBJ2-5 | TRBV5-1 | CASSTTGHQTQYF | TGCGCCAGCAGTACAACAGGTCACCAGACCCAGTACTTC
TRBD2 | NA | TRBJ2-2 | TRBV7-3 | CASSLTLAGAGELFF | TGTGCCAGCAGCTTAACACTAGCGGGGGCCGGGGAGCTGTTTTTT
TRBD1 | NA | TRBJ1-4 | TRBV25-1 | CASSGTGTENTLREKLFF | TGTGCCAGCAGTGGTACCGGGACAGAAAATACCCTTAGAGAAAAACTGTTTTTT
NA | NA | TRBJ2-1 | TRBV3-1/TRBV3-2 | CASSQDFAASSYNEQFF | TGTGCCAGCAGCCAAGATTTTGCGGCCTCCTCCTACAATGAGCAGTTCTTC
NA | NA | TRBJ1-6 | TRBV6-4 | CASSPGFGGAPLHF | TGTGCCAGCAGCCCCGGTTTTGGAGGAGCACCCCTCCACTTT
TRBD1 | NA | TRBJ1-2 | TRBV13 | CASSKRTGGVYGYTF | TGTGCCAGCAGCAAACGGACAGGGGGCGTATATGGCTACACCTTC
NA | NA | TRBJ1-1 | TRBV12-3/TRBV12-4 | CASSLRGGTEAFF | TGTGCCAGCAGTTTAAGGGGAGGTACTGAAGCTTTCTTT
NA | NA | TRBJ2-1 | TRBV6-1 | CASSDRAGSSYNEQFF | TGTGCCAGCAGTGACCGGGCGGGGAGCTCCTACAATGAGCAGTTCTTC
NA | NA | TRBJ1-3 | TRBV5-6 | CASSFYGLSGNTIYF | TGTGCCAGCAGCTTTTACGGTCTCTCTGGAAACACCATATATTTT
TRBD1 | NA | TRBJ2-7 | TRBV6-6 | CATLGGQGVYEQYF | TGTGCCACCCTGGGGGGACAGGGAGTTTACGAGCAGTACTTC
NA | NA | TRBJ1-1 | TRBV18 | CASSPPPSNTEAFF | TGTGCCAGCTCACCACCGCCCAGTAACACTGAAGCTTTCTTT
NA | NA | TRBJ2-7 | TRBV3-1/TRBV3-2 | CASSQAGLSYEQYF | TGTGCCAGCAGCCAAGCAGGCCTCTCCTACGAGCAGTACTTC